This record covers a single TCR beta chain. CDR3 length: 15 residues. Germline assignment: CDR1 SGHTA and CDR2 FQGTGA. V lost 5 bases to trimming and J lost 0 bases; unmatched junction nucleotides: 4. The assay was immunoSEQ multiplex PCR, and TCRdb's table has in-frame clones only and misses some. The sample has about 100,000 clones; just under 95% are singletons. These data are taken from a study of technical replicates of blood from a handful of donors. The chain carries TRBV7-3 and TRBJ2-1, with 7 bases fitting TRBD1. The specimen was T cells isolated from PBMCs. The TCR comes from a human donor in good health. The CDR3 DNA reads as TGTGCCAGCAGCCGCCGACAGGGCTCCTACAATGAGCAGTTCTTC. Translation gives CASSRRQGSYNEQFF.